The 23 T cell receptor beta chains presented below share a single source sample, sequenced in a study of T cell responses to AZD1222 COVID-19 vaccine. Sequenced by immunoSEQ multiplex PCR; TCRdb stores in-frame clones only, minus some. This table has 150,000 to 200,000 clones, 80% to 95% appearing once. The sample here was peripheral blood, taken on day 0 of AZD1222 vaccination. The receptors were gathered from an adult in good health.

CDR3 sequence: CASSVDAGAGEAFF. In DNA form, the CDR3 reads TGTGCCAGCAGCGTAGATGCTGGGGCCGGTGAAGCTTTCTTT. The V and J genes are TRBV9 and TRBJ1-1, with a tentative D call TRBD1 (5 bases). The CDR3 length is 14 residues. Germline V lookup: CDR1 SGDLS, CDR2 YYNGEE. V was clipped by 0 bases and J by 7 bases, with 13 bases between them.

This chain connects TRBV5-1 to TRBJ1-6, with a possible D match to TRBD1 (5 bases). Trimming took 1 base from V and 7 from J, leaving 18 bases between them. CDR3 size: 17 residues. Germline loops: CDR1 SGHRS, CDR2 YFSETQ. The CDR3 sequence: CASSLYTPQGLNSPLHF. For the CDR3, the DNA is TGCGCCAGCAGCTTGTACACCCCGCAGGGCCTGAATTCACCCCTCCACTTT.

The CDR3 nucleotides read TGCGCCAGCAGCCTCCCCGGAGCCACCAATCAGCCCCAGCATTTT. Translating it yields CASSLPGATNQPQHF. The gene calls are TRBV4-1 and TRBJ1-5; no definite D call. Germline V gene sequence: CDR1 MGHRA, CDR2 YSYEKL. Between the trimmed V and J ends, which lost 4 bases and 3 bases, there was a span of 13 bases. CDR3 length: 15 residues.

The rearrangement uses TRBV7-2 and TRBJ2-1, with TRBD2 matching over 12 bases. Germline V CDR1 and CDR2: SGHTA, FQGNSA. This CDR3 is built from 18 residues. After removal of 4 bases from V and 4 bases from J, the junction contained 11 bases not matched to a gene. The CDR3 DNA follows: TGTGCCAGCAGCTCACCCCAGCTAGCGGGGGGGTGGTACAATGAGCAGTTCTTC. Its protein product is CASSSPQLAGGWYNEQFF.

The rearrangement links TRBV6-5 to TRBJ1-2, with 7 positions matching TRBD1. The germline gives CDR1 MNHEY, CDR2 SVGAGI. With 7 bases clipped from V and 9 bases from J, the junction kept 11 bases outside the gene matches. This CDR3 is built from 13 residues. CDR3 residues: CASTHSPGQSYTF. In DNA form, the CDR3 reads TGTGCCAGCACGCACTCTCCGGGACAGAGCTACACCTTC.

In DNA, the CDR3 is TGTGCCAGCAGCCCAGCGGGAGGTTCCTACGAGCAGTACTTC. This sequence encodes CASSPAGGSYEQYF. This sequence joins TRBV7-9 and TRBJ2-7, with 9 bases identical to TRBD2. CDR1 and CDR2 (germline): SEHNR, FQNEAQ (reference sequence). The CDR3 is 14 residues long. The V gene end was trimmed by 5 bases and the J gene end by 1 base; junction bases not matched to a gene: 3.

This chain links TRBV5-1 with TRBJ1-5; D might be TRBD1 (6 bases). CDR1 is SGHRS, CDR2 YFSETQ, per germline. CDR3 size: 14 residues. The germline V and J ends were trimmed by 4 bases and 4 bases, with 12 bases remaining between them. The CDR3 region is CASSVGASNQPQHF. CDR3 coding DNA: TGCGCCAGCAGCGTGGGGGCAAGTAATCAGCCCCAGCATTTT. Full variable domain (remainder filled in from reference TRBV5-1 and TRBJ1-5): KAGVTQTPRYLIKTRGQQVTLSCSPISGHRSVSWYQQTPGQGLQFLFEYFSETQRNKGNFPGRFSGRQFSNSRSEMNVSTLELGDSALYLCASSVGASNQPQHFGDGTRLSIL.

The chain joins TRBV28 to TRBJ2-7; TRBD1 might be the D (5 bases). Trimming took off 4 bases at V and 2 bases at J, with 9 bases between the two ends. CDR1 and CDR2 (germline): MDHEN, SYDVKM. There are 13 residues in the CDR3. The CDR3 coding sequence is TGTGCCAGCAGTTCCGACAGCCCCTACGAGCAGTACTTC. Its protein is CASSSDSPYEQYF.

The chain is built from TRBV12-3 or TRBV12-4 and TRBJ2-7, with D unresolved. V shed 5 bases and J shed 7 bases, with 9 bases lying between them. The CDR3 spans 11 residues. The CDR3 sequence: CASSTRWEQYF. The CDR3 DNA follows: TGTGCCAGCAGTACCCGTTGGGAGCAGTACTTC.

This rearrangement joins TRBV30 to TRBJ2-3, with TRBD2 identical over 14 bases. Germline values: CDR1 GTSNPN, CDR2 SVGIG (reference sequence). The CDR3 consists of 18 residues. V gave up 3 bases and J gave up 6 bases; unmatched junction bases: 14. CDR3 nucleotides: TGTGCCTGGAGCCGCGGGACTAGCGGGAGCGCGGAAAGGGATACGCAGTATTTT. This gives the protein CAWSRGTSGSAERDTQYF. Based on the CDR3 plus reference TRBV30 and TRBJ2-3, the full variable domain is SQTIHQWPATLVQPVGSPLSLECTVEGTSNPNLYWYRQAAGRGLQLLFYSVGIGQISSEVPQNLSASRPQDRQFILSSKKLLLSDSGFYLCAWSRGTSGSAERDTQYFGPGTRLTVL.

The chain has TRBV4-2 and TRBJ2-1; D might be TRBD1 or TRBD2, each matching 5 bases. Trimming shortened V by 5 bases and J by 7 bases, and 15 bases separated the two germline ends. The CDR3 covers 14 residues. The germline gives CDR1 LGHNA, CDR2 YNFKEQ. CDR3 in amino acids: CASSRSGTANEQFF. The CDR3 bases are TGTGCCAGCAGCAGATCGGGGACCGCAAATGAGCAGTTCTTC.

V and J are TRBV6-1 and TRBJ2-3, with 7 bases that match TRBD2. Trimming at V came to 4 bases and at J to 1 base, leaving 11 bases not matched to a gene. The V gene's germline CDR1 is MNHNS and CDR2 SASEGT. The CDR3 spans 17 residues. CDR3 sequence: CASSGLAVQYGTDTQYF. In DNA form, the CDR3 reads TGTGCCAGCAGTGGGCTAGCGGTACAATATGGCACAGATACGCAGTATTTT.

The chain uses TRBV3-1 (or the pseudogene TRBV3-2) and TRBJ1-3; no firm D call. This CDR3 comprises 15 residues. Trimming took 6 bases from V and 0 from J, leaving 12 bases between them. Germline V gene sequence: CDR1 LGHDT, CDR2 YNNKEL (reference sequence). CDR3 in DNA: TGTGCCAGCAGTAATGGGATCTTCTCTGGAAACACCATATATTTT. Encoded protein: CASSNGIFSGNTIYF.

The chain has TRBV5-5 and TRBJ2-7, with TRBD1 matching over 8 bases. Germline V gives CDR1 SGHKS, CDR2 YYEKEE (reference sequence). The CDR3 extends over 15 amino acids. Trimming removed 0 bases from V and 2 bases from J; junction bases left unmatched: 4. This CDR3 is CASSLAAGGAYEQYF. The CDR3 bases are TGTGCCAGCAGCTTGGCCGCAGGGGGCGCCTACGAGCAGTACTTC.

This chain connects TRBV3-1 (or the pseudogene TRBV3-2) to TRBJ1-1; D is unclear. Germline values: CDR1 LGHDT, CDR2 YNNKEL (reference sequence). The CDR3 contains 14 residues. The germline V and J ends were trimmed by 2 bases and 0 bases, with 7 bases remaining between them. The CDR3 is CASSQPPMNTEAFF. The CDR3 DNA reads TGTGCCAGCAGCCAACCACCTATGAACACTGAAGCTTTCTTT.

The chain recombines TRBV2 with TRBJ2-3; D unclear. Germline lookup yields CDR1 SNHLY and CDR2 FYNNEI. This CDR3 has 13 residues. Trimming took 7 bases from V and 6 from J, leaving 14 bases between them. CDR3 sequence: CASIPWGWDTQYF. CDR3 bases: TGTGCCAGCATCCCTTGGGGATGGGATACGCAGTATTTT. The full variable domain, its missing parts supplied by reference TRBV2 and TRBJ2-3, is EPEVTQTPSHQVTQMGQEVILRCVPISNHLYFYWYRQILGQKVEFLVSFYNNEISEKSEIFDDQFSVERPDGSNFTLKIRSTKLEDSAMYFCASIPWGWDTQYFGPGTRLTVL.

J is TRBJ2-7 and V is TRBV11-3, with a possible D match to TRBD2 (6 bases). V lost 5 bases, J lost 7 bases, and 18 bases lay in between. Germline-derived CDR1 and CDR2 are SGHNT and YENEEA. The CDR3 covers 14 residues. The DNA of the CDR3 is TGTGCCAGCAGCCGTCGCTCGGGAGAGGGAGAGCAGTACTTC. Protein: CASSRRSGEGEQYF.

The rearrangement joins TRBV20-1 to TRBJ2-3, with D uncertain. Looked up from germline, CDR1 is DFQATT and CDR2 is SNEGSKA (reference sequence). CDR3 length: 13 residues. Between the trimmed V and J ends, which lost 3 bases and 4 bases, there was a span of 11 bases. CDR3 nucleotide sequence: TGCAGTGCTAGTTTCTGGGCATCAGATACGCAGTATTTT. The encoded protein is CSASFWASDTQYF.

The V and J genes are TRBV6-6 and TRBJ2-4; 14 bases match TRBD2. Per germline, CDR1 MNHNY and CDR2 SVGAGI (reference sequence). This CDR3 comprises 17 residues. Trimming took 5 bases from V and 3 from J; bases not matched to a gene: 6. The CDR3: CASSRLAGGRVKNIQYF. The CDR3 region has the DNA TGTGCCAGCAGTCGACTAGCGGGGGGGCGGGTCAAAAACATTCAGTACTTC.

This clone has more than one count but fewer than ten. The chain combines TRBV6-5 with TRBJ2-3; D is ambiguous. This CDR3 contains 13 residues. The germline V gene has CDR1 MNHEY and CDR2 SVGAGI. V was trimmed by 2 bases and J by 2 bases, leaving 5 bases between them. The DNA for the CDR3 is TGTGCCAGCAGTTACGGAGTCACAGATACGCAGTATTTT. This sequence encodes CASSYGVTDTQYF.

J is TRBJ1-1 and V is TRBV20-1, with D perhaps TRBD1 (6 bases). Deletions cut 3 bases from V and 0 bases from J, with 11 bases between. There are 14 residues in the CDR3. Germline CDR1 is DFQATT and CDR2 is SNEGSKA (reference sequence). The CDR3 DNA is TGCAGTGCTAGTTGGGGGGGCATGAACACTGAAGCTTTCTTT. Amino acid sequence: CSASWGGMNTEAFF.

The chain is built from TRBV5-4 and TRBJ1-4; D is unresolved. This CDR3 has 14 residues. Germline V gene sequence: CDR1 SGHNT, CDR2 YYREEE (reference sequence). V was pared by 0 bases and J by 8 bases, with 11 bases between. This CDR3 is CASSLDALKEKLFF. In DNA form, the CDR3 reads TGTGCCAGCAGCTTGGACGCGCTTAAAGAAAAACTGTTTTTT.

The CDR3 protein is CASSLDRIYGYTF. CDR3 coding DNA: TGTGCCAGCAGCTTGGACCGGATCTATGGCTACACCTTC. The chain employs TRBV6-5 and TRBJ1-2; D not certain. Germline V lookup: CDR1 MNHEY, CDR2 SVGAGI. Trimming left V 6 bases short and J 4 bases short, with 12 bases between. The CDR3 covers 13 residues.